This entry features one T cell receptor beta chain sequence. This sample is part of a study of blood T cell repertoires in COVID-19. The wider study: Samples representing acute and convalescent COVID-19 were sourced from the United States, Italy and Spain. The analysed material was cDNA or gDNA that came from T cells, B-cell-depleted T cells, or PBMCs.

The CDR3 is 15 residues long. Trimming removed 0 bases from V and 3 bases from J; junction bases left unmatched: 4. From germline, CDR1 is SGHRS and CDR2 YFSETQ. Produced via immunoSEQ multiplex PCR; TCRdb's table is partial and in-frame only. The sample lists around 30,000 clones; 70% to 85% were seen once. This chain uses TRBV5-1 with TRBJ1-1; TRBD1 matches 8 bases. The receptor's source is a human donor in a cohort sampled during active COVID-19. Source material: peripheral blood. The CDR3 is CASSLGTGGHTEAFF. DNA of the CDR3: TGCGCCAGCAGCTTGGGTACAGGGGGGCACACTGAAGCTTTCTTT.